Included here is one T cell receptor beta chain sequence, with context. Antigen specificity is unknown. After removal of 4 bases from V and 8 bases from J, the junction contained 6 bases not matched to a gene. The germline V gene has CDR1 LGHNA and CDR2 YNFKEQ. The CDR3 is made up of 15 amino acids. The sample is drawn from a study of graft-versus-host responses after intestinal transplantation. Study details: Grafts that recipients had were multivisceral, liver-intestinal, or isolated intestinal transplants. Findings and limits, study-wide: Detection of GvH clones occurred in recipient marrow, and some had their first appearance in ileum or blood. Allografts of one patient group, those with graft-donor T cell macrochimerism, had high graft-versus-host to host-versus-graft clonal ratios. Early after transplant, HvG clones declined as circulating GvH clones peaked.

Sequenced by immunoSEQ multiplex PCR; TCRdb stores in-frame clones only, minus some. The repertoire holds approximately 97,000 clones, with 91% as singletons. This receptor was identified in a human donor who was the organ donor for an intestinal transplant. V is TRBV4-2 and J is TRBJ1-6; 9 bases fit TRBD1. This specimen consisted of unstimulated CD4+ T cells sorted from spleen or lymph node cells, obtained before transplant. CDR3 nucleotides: TGTGCCAGCAGCCGATCGCGGGACAGGGATTCACCCCTCCACTTT. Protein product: CASSRSRDRDSPLHF.